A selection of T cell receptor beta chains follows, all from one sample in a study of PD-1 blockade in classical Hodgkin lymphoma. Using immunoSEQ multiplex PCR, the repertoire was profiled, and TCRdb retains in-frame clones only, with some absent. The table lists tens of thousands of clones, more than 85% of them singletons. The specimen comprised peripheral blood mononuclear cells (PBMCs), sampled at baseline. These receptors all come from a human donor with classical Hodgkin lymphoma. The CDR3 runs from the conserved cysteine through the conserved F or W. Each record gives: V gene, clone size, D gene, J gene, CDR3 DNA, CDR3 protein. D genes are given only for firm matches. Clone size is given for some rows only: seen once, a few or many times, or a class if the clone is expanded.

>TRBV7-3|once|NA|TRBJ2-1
TGTGCCAGCAGCTTCAACCGGGACTTCGAGCAGTTCTTC
CASSFNRDFEQFF
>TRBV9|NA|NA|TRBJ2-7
TGTGCCAGCAGCACCCGACACGCCTTCCAGTCCGGGCAGTACTTC
CASSTRHAFQSGQYF
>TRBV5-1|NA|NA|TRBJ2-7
TGCGCCAGCAGCTTGGTACCGGACTACGAGCAGTACTTC
CASSLVPDYEQYF
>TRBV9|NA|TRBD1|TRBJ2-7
TGTGCCAGCAGCGTAGCTGGGGACAGGGAGTACGAGCAGTACTTC
CASSVAGDREYEQYF
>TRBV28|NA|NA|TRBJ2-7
TGTGCCAGTCACGACGGCGGGCCCGCCTACGAGCAGTACTTC
CASHDGGPAYEQYF
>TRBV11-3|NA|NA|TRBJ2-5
TGTGCCAGCAGCCGTGGAGGGGCTGAAGAGACCCAGTACTTC
CASSRGGAEETQYF
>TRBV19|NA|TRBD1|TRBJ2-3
TGTGCCAGTAGTGACCGGGACAGGGATAACACAGATACGCAGTATTTT
CASSDRDRDNTDTQYF
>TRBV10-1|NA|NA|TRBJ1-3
TGCGCCAGCAGTGAAAAGAAACGGGGGCGCGGAGGAAACACCATATATTTT
CASSEKKRGRGGNTIYF
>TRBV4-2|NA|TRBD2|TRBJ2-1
TGTGCCAGCAGCCAAGTGTCTAGCGGGGGATACAATGAGCAGTTCTTC
CASSQVSSGGYNEQFF
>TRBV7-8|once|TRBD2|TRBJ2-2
TGTGCCAGCGGGTCACGGGGGGTCAACCTAAACACCGGGGAGCTGTTTTTT
CASGSRGVNLNTGELFF
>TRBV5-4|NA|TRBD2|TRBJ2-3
TGTGCCAGCAGCCCGGGACTAGCGGGGGCCGCTAGCACAGATACGCAGTATTTT
CASSPGLAGAASTDTQYF
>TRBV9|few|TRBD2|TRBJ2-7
TGTGCCAGCAGCGCGTTGGGGAGGGGTCCTCCCTACGAGCAGTACTTC
CASSALGRGPPYEQYF
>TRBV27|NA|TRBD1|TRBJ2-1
TGTGCCAGCAGTTTAGAGGGACAGGGGAGGAATGAGCAGTTCTTC
CASSLEGQGRNEQFF
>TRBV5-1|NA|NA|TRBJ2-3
TGCGCCAGCAGCTTGGTGACAGATACGCAGTATTTT
CASSLVTDTQYF
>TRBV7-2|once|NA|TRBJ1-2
TGTGCCAGCAGCTTAGGGAACTGGGTAGGGAGAAACTATGGCTACACCTTC
CASSLGNWVGRNYGYTF
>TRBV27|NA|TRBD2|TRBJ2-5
TGTGCCAGCAGTTACCTCGGGGGGGAGCAAGAGACCCAGTACTTC
CASSYLGGEQETQYF
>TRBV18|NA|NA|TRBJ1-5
TGTGCCAGCTCTCGCTTGTCAGTCGGCAATCAGCCCCAGCATTTT
CASSRLSVGNQPQHF
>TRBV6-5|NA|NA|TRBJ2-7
TGTGCCAGCAGTGCCCCGGGGGCCATCTACGAGCAGTACTTC
CASSAPGAIYEQYF
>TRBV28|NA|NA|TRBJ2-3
TGTGCCAGTTACGATTTTAGCACAGATACGCAGTATTTT
CASYDFSTDTQYF
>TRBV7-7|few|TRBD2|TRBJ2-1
TGTGCCAGCAGCTTAGATTCGGGAGGCATCGGGTCGAATGAGCAGTTCTTC
CASSLDSGGIGSNEQFF
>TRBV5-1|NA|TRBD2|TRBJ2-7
TGCGCCAGCAGCTTTGCGGGGGGCATCTCCTACGAGCAGTACTTC
CASSFAGGISYEQYF
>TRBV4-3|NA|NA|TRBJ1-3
TGCGCCAGCAGCCAGGTTCCAGGCAACTCTGGAAACACCATATATTTT
CASSQVPGNSGNTIYF